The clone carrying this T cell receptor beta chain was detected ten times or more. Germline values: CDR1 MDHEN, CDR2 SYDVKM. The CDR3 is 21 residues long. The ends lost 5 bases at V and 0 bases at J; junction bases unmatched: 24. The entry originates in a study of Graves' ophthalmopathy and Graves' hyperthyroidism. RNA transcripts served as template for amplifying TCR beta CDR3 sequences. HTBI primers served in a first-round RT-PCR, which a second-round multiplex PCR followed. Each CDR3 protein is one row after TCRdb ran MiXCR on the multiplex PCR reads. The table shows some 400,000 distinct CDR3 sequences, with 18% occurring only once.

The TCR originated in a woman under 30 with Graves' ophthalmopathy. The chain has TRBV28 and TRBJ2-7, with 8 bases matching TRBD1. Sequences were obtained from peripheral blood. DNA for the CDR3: TGTGCCAGCAGTCCCCTAACCGTGGGACAGGTCGACCGTCATAGCTCCTACGAGCAGTACTTC. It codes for CASSPLTVGQVDRHSSYEQYF. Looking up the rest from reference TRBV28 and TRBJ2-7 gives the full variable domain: DVKVTQSSRYLVKRTGEKVFLECVQDMDHENMFWYRQDPGLGLRLIYFSYDVKMKEKGDIPEGYSVSREKKERFSLILESASTNQTSMYLCASSPLTVGQVDRHSSYEQYFGPGTRLTVT.